Following are 32 T cell receptor beta chains from one sample sequenced in a study of cytomegalovirus exposure and HLA in healthy donors. Vbeta (60) and Jbeta (13) primers were used in the PCR. The method was immunoSEQ multiplex PCR; TCRdb's version includes in-frame clones alone and lacks a portion of them. The sample yields 100,000 or so clones, roughly two thirds seen once. Sequenced material: PBMCs. Receptor source: a man between 35 and 55 years old in good health and CMV-seronegative.

The chain has TRBV27 and TRBJ1-5; 9 bases fit TRBD1. Per the germline V gene, CDR1 is MNHEY and CDR2 is SMNVEV (reference sequence). V trimming: 6 bases; J trimming: 1 base; junction bases outside the gene matches: 4. This CDR3 has 15 residues. This CDR3 reads CASRRQGVSNQPQHF. The CDR3 DNA reads TGTGCCAGCAGACGACAGGGGGTGAGCAATCAGCCCCAGCATTTT.

This rearrangement joins TRBV2 to TRBJ2-1; D is possibly TRBD2 (5 bases). Trimming took 7 bases from V and 5 from J, leaving 15 bases between them. This CDR3 is built from 14 residues. Looked up from germline, CDR1 is SNHLY and CDR2 is FYNNEI. This CDR3 reads CASTKRSHDNEQFF. CDR3 coding DNA: TGTGCCAGCACGAAGCGGTCTCATGACAATGAGCAGTTCTTC.

Here the CDR3 DNA reads TGTGCCAGCACCGACTTTCAGACCATATATTTT. Residues: CASTDFQTIYF. The chain is built from TRBV7-9 and TRBJ1-3, with D hard to call. Looked up from germline, CDR1 is SEHNR and CDR2 is FQNEAQ (reference sequence). The CDR3 extends over 11 amino acids. V lost 7 bases and J lost 10, with 11 bases in between.

V usage is TRBV30 and J usage is TRBJ1-4; D may be TRBD1 (6 bases). V shed 4 bases and J shed 5 bases, with 11 bases lying between them. CDR3 size: 13 residues. Germline assignment: CDR1 GTSNPN and CDR2 SVGIG (reference sequence). The CDR3 spells CAWKPDRNEKLFF. Written as DNA, the CDR3 is TGTGCCTGGAAGCCCGACAGGAATGAAAAACTGTTTTTT.

The rearrangement joins TRBV4-3 to TRBJ1-4; D gene ambiguous. CDR3 length equals 16 residues. Per germline, CDR1 LGHNA and CDR2 YSLEER. Trimming stripped 0 bases from V and 7 bases from J, with 15 bases between. The CDR3 sequence: CASSQDLSAGGEKLFF. Here the CDR3 DNA reads TGCGCCAGCAGCCAAGATCTCTCTGCCGGTGGTGAAAAACTGTTTTTT.

The chain joins TRBV5-1 to TRBJ1-4; 10 bases match TRBD1. Per the germline V gene, CDR1 is SGHRS and CDR2 is YFSETQ. The trim removed 2 bases at V and 5 bases at J, leaving 3 bases unmatched. This CDR3 is built from 15 residues. CDR3 sequence reads: CASSLPTGGNEKLFF. The CDR3 coding sequence is TGCGCCAGCAGCTTACCGACAGGGGGCAATGAAAAACTGTTTTTT.

The J gene is TRBJ1-1, the V gene TRBV7-2; D is possibly TRBD1 (6 bases). Germline CDR1 and CDR2: SGHTA and FQGNSA. The CDR3 sequence is 16 residues long. V was cut by 2 bases and J by 4 bases, with 17 bases left in between. CDR3 sequence reads: CASSLKRGGRGTEAFF. The CDR3 region has the DNA TGTGCCAGCAGCTTAAAACGCGGGGGGCGAGGCACTGAAGCTTTCTTT. Filled out from reference TRBV7-2 and TRBJ1-1, the complete variable domain reads GAGVSQSPSNKVTEKGKDVELRCDPISGHTALYWYRQSLGQGLEFLIYFQGNSAPDKSGLPSDRFSAERTGGSVSTLTIQRTQQEDSAVYLCASSLKRGGRGTEAFFGQGTRLTVV.

V and J are TRBV4-1 and TRBJ2-5; 7 positions match TRBD1. The germline gives CDR1 MGHRA, CDR2 YSYEKL. V lost 4 bases and J lost 1; bases outside the gene matches: 15. This CDR3 comprises 18 residues. DNA of the CDR3: TGCGCCAGCAGCCCCAGGGGGAGTATCCTGGATATCCAAGAGACCCAGTACTTC. Its translation: CASSPRGSILDIQETQYF.

The V gene is TRBV19, the J gene TRBJ2-5; 7 positions agree with TRBD2. The ends lost 4 bases at V and 5 bases at J; junction bases unmatched: 7. The CDR3 is made up of 14 amino acids. Germline lookup yields CDR1 LNHDA and CDR2 SQIVND (reference sequence). This CDR3 reads CASSTRTSVETQYF. CDR3 sequence (DNA): TGTGCCAGTAGTACCAGAACTAGCGTGGAGACCCAGTACTTC. Based on the CDR3 plus reference TRBV19 and TRBJ2-5, the full variable domain is DGGITQSPKYLFRKEGQNVTLSCEQNLNHDAMYWYRQDPGQGLRLIYYSQIVNDFQKGDIAEGYSVSREKKESFPLTVTSAQKNPTAFYLCASSTRTSVETQYFGPGTRLLVL.

The chain couples TRBV13 to TRBJ2-3; 8 nucleotides match TRBD2. Trimming at V came to 5 bases and at J to 3 bases, leaving 4 bases not matched to a gene. The CDR3 is 14 amino acids. Germline lookup yields CDR1 PRHDT and CDR2 FYEKMQ (reference sequence). The DNA for the CDR3 is TGTGCCAGCAGCCCCGGGGGGGCTACAGATACGCAGTATTTT. This gives the protein CASSPGGATDTQYF.

This chain joins TRBV1 and TRBJ2-5; TRBD2, as called in the table, went unchecked against the DNA. TRBV1 is a known pseudogene. The CDR3 extends over 16 amino acids. DNA for the CDR3: TGCACCAGCAGCCAAGATCGAGCGGGGGGGCCCGAGACCCAGTACTTC. Amino acids: CTSSQDRAGGPETQYF.

The rearrangement links TRBV4-2 to TRBJ1-1; D is possibly TRBD1 (5 bases). Germline V gives CDR1 LGHNA, CDR2 YNFKEQ. V lost 5 bases, J lost 1 base, and 11 bases lay in between. This CDR3 spans 14 amino acids. The CDR3: CASSAPTGNTEAFF. The CDR3 DNA follows: TGTGCCAGCAGCGCGCCCACAGGGAACACTGAAGCTTTCTTT.

J is TRBJ2-5 and V is TRBV27; TRBD1 is a possible D gene (5 bases). V lost 6 bases and J 3 bases, leaving 14 bases between the germline ends. The CDR3 contains 14 residues. Germline V CDR1 and CDR2: MNHEY, SMNVEV (reference sequence). This chain's CDR3 is CASRSLGRKETQYF. CDR3 coding DNA: TGTGCCAGCAGATCATTGGGGCGAAAAGAGACCCAGTACTTC.

This rearrangement joins TRBV20-1 to TRBJ2-3, with D possibly TRBD2 on 6 matching bases. Germline V gene data show CDR1 as DFQATT and CDR2 as SNEGSKA (reference sequence). The CDR3 covers 11 residues. The V end lost 3 bases, the J end lost 7 bases, and 8 bases lay between the germline ends. CDR3 nucleotide sequence: TGCAGTGCTAGGGACTACTATACGCAGTATTTT. Its protein is CSARDYYTQYF.

The chain links TRBV7-8 to TRBJ2-5; D gene unclear. V was trimmed by 5 bases and J by 7 bases, leaving 5 bases between them. From germline, CDR1 is SGHVS and CDR2 FQNEAQ. There are 10 residues in the CDR3. The CDR3 sequence is CASSLGTQYF. Here the CDR3 DNA reads TGTGCCAGCAGCCTCGGGACCCAGTACTTC.

The chain recombines TRBV6-5 with TRBJ1-1, with a tentative D call TRBD1 (6 bases). This CDR3 comprises 14 residues. Germline V CDR1 and CDR2: MNHEY, SVGAGI. Trimming stripped 7 bases from V and 10 bases from J, with 22 bases between. The chain's CDR3 is CASIQITRGFAAFF. The CDR3 DNA reads TGTGCCAGCATTCAAATCACCAGGGGATTTGCAGCTTTCTTT.

The sample holds a few counts of this clone. This chain's CDR3 is CASSLQGPGQPQHF. For the CDR3, the DNA is TGTGCCAGCAGCTTACAGGGGCCAGGTCAGCCCCAGCATTTT. The gene calls are TRBV7-9 and TRBJ1-5; a weak D match, TRBD1 (6 bases). Germline V gene sequence: CDR1 SEHNR, CDR2 FQNEAQ (reference sequence). CDR3 length: 14 amino acids. V was trimmed by 2 bases and J by 6 bases, leaving 11 bases between them.

The gene calls are TRBV2 and TRBJ2-1, with D tentatively TRBD2 (6 bases). CDR3 size: 16 residues. V was cut by 4 bases and J by 5 bases, with 18 bases left in between. Germline assignment: CDR1 SNHLY and CDR2 FYNNEI. The CDR3 sequence is CASSVQHSGYDNEQFF. The DNA for the CDR3 is TGTGCCAGCAGTGTCCAACATAGCGGATACGACAATGAGCAGTTCTTC.

The V call is TRBV6-5, the J call TRBJ2-3; 9 nucleotides agree with TRBD2. The CDR3 has 13 amino acids. J was trimmed by 10 bases and V by 5 bases; bases with no gene match: 7. Germline V lookup: CDR1 MNHEY, CDR2 SVGAGI. The CDR3 sequence is CASSLRLAGSQYF. The DNA of the CDR3 is TGTGCCAGCAGTCTCAGGCTAGCGGGGTCGCAGTATTTT.

The CDR3 nucleotides are TGCGCCAGCAGCGGCGGCCGAAACTCTGGAAACACCATATATTTT. It is translated as CASSGGRNSGNTIYF. J is TRBJ1-3 and V is TRBV5-1, with D hard to call. With 4 bases removed from V and 0 bases from J, the gap between germline ends came to 11 bases. Germline V gene sequence: CDR1 SGHRS, CDR2 YFSETQ. The CDR3 totals 15 residues.

This chain uses TRBV7-9 with TRBJ1-3; no definite D call. This CDR3 region has 16 residues. Germline V gene data show CDR1 as SEHNR and CDR2 as FQNEAQ (reference sequence). V shed 3 bases and J shed 0 bases, with 12 bases lying between them. CDR3 region: CASSFSSWSSGNTIYF. The CDR3 nucleotides are TGTGCCAGCAGCTTCAGTTCCTGGAGCTCTGGAAACACCATATATTTT.

This chain connects TRBV2 to TRBJ2-7; 16 nucleotides align to TRBD2. Germline CDR1 SNHLY, CDR2 FYNNEI. V lost 10 bases, J lost 2 bases, and 8 bases stayed unmatched. This CDR3 contains 16 residues. CDR3 sequence reads: CATSPGLAGGPYEQYF. The CDR3, as DNA: TGTGCCACCAGCCCGGGACTAGCGGGGGGGCCCTACGAGCAGTACTTC.

J is TRBJ1-2 and V is TRBV27; possible D gene TRBD1, 5 bases. The germline gives CDR1 MNHEY, CDR2 SMNVEV (reference sequence). The germline V and J ends were trimmed by 6 bases and 8 bases, with 19 bases remaining between them. The CDR3 length is 14 residues. CDR3 in DNA: TGTGCCAGCAGCCATAGCGGGGCCAGACGGGGCTACACCTTC. Translating it yields CASSHSGARRGYTF.

The rearrangement joins TRBV5-6 to TRBJ2-7; possibly TRBD2 for D (5 bases). V lost 4 bases to trimming and J lost 0 bases, with 11 bases between them. There are 14 residues in the CDR3. Germline V gene lookup returns CDR1 SGHDT and CDR2 YYEEEE. The CDR3 here is CASSETGSSYEQYF. The CDR3, as DNA: TGTGCCAGCAGCGAGACTGGGAGCTCCTACGAGCAGTACTTC.

The J gene is TRBJ2-3, the V gene TRBV30; a possible D gene is TRBD2 (6 bases). CDR3 length: 14 residues. V lost 4 bases and J lost 6, with 17 bases in between. CDR1 is GTSNPN and CDR2 is SVGIG in the germline V gene (reference sequence). CDR3 in DNA: TGTGCCTGGATGGGGCTGGGGGGATCCGATACGCAGTATTTT. As protein: CAWMGLGGSDTQYF.

The chain joins TRBV6-4 to TRBJ2-1; 9 positions match TRBD2. The CDR3 has 14 residues. V was clipped by 3 bases and J by 4 bases; unmatched bases: 1. Germline V gives CDR1 MRHNA, CDR2 SNTAGT. CDR3 sequence (DNA): TGTGCCAGCAGTGAAAGCGGGGGGTACAATGAGCAGTTCTTC. Its protein product is CASSESGGYNEQFF.

This chain links TRBV7-2 with TRBJ1-2, with D unresolved. The germline V gene encodes CDR1 SGHTA and CDR2 FQGNSA. The CDR3 extends over 13 amino acids. The germline V and J ends were trimmed by 6 bases and 4 bases, with 12 bases remaining between them. CDR3 amino acids: CASRDFGPYGYTF. In DNA form, the CDR3 reads TGTGCCAGCAGAGACTTCGGTCCCTATGGCTACACCTTC.

The V call is TRBV7-3, the J call TRBJ2-5; no definite D call. V was pared by 3 bases and J by 2 bases, with 7 bases between. The CDR3 totals 13 residues. CDR1 is SGHTA, CDR2 FQGTGA, per germline. CDR3 residues: CASSFSRQETQYF. CDR3 sequence (DNA): TGTGCCAGCAGCTTCTCCAGACAAGAGACCCAGTACTTC.

This clone showed up just a few times. The chain has TRBV6-6 and TRBJ1-6, with D uncertain. This CDR3 comprises 15 residues. CDR1 is MNHNY, CDR2 SVGAGI, per germline (reference sequence). V lost 4 bases and J lost 9, with 16 bases in between. CDR3 DNA sequence: TGTGCCAGCAGTTCGACGGGGTCCTGGGGTTCACCCCTCCACTTT. Protein: CASSSTGSWGSPLHF.

The CDR3: CASSQRPGLPELTDTQYF. The CDR3 region has the DNA TGTGCCAGCAGCCAGCGACCGGGACTCCCAGAGCTCACAGATACGCAGTATTTT. The rearrangement links TRBV4-2 to TRBJ2-3; a weak D match, TRBD2 (6 bases). The CDR3 has 18 residues. Trimming removed 3 bases from V and 2 bases from J, with 21 bases in between. Germline V gene lookup returns CDR1 LGHNA and CDR2 YNFKEQ.

This chain connects TRBV6-1 to TRBJ1-2; D may be TRBD1 (5 bases). V was cut by 2 bases and J by 8 bases, with 24 bases left in between. This CDR3 is 17 amino acids long. Germline CDR1 reads MNHNS; CDR2 reads SASEGT. Here the CDR3 reads CASSELGELGKTRGYTF. CDR3 nucleotide sequence: TGTGCCAGCAGTGAATTAGGGGAGCTGGGGAAGACTAGGGGCTACACCTTC.

The genes are TRBV5-1 and TRBJ2-1; D possibly corresponds to TRBD2 (7 bases). Trimming stripped 1 base from V and 5 bases from J, with 13 bases between. Germline V gene lookup returns CDR1 SGHRS and CDR2 YFSETQ. This CDR3 has 15 residues. The CDR3 DNA follows: TGCGCCAGCAGCTTGTCTGCGGGGGCCAACAATGAGCAGTTCTTC. Its protein product is CASSLSAGANNEQFF.